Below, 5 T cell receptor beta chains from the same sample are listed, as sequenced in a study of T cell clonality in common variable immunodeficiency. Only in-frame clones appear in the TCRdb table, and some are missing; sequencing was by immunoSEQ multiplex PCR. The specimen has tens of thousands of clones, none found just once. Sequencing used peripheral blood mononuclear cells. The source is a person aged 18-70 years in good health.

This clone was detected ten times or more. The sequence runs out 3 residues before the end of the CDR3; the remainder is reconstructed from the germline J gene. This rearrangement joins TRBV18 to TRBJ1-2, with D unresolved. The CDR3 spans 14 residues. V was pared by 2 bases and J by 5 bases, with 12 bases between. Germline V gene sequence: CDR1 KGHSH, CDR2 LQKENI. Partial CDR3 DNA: TGTGCCAGCTCACCAGATACAGAAATATATGGC. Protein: CASSPDTEIYG. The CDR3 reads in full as CASSPDTEIYGYTF.

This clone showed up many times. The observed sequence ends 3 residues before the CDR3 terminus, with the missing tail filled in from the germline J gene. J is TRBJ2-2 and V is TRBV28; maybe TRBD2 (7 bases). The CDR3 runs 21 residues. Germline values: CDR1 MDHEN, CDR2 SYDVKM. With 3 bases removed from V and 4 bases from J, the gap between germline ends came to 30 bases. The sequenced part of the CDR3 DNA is TGTGCCAGCAGTTTTGGAGGATACAGGGTAGGGCGGGAGCTCGGCACCGGGGAG. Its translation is CASSFGGYRVGRELGTGE. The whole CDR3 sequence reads CASSFGGYRVGRELGTGELFF.

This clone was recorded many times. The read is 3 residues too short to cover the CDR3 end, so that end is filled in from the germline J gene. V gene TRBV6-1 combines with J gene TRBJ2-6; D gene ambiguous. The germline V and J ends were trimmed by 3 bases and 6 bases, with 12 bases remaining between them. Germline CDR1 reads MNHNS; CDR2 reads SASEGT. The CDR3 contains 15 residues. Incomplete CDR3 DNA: TGTGCCAGCAGTGAGGATCTCACAGCGGCCAACGTC. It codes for CASSEDLTAANV. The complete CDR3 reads CASSEDLTAANVLTF.

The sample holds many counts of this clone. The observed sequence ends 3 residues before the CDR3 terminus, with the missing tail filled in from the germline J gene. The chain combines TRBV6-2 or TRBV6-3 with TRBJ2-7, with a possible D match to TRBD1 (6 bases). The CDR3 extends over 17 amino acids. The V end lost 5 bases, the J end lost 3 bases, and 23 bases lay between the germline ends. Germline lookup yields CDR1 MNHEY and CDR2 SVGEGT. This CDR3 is CASSQGHAAVGLYEQYF. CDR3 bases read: TGTGCCAGCAGTCAGGGACATGCCGCGGTTGGACTCTACGAG.

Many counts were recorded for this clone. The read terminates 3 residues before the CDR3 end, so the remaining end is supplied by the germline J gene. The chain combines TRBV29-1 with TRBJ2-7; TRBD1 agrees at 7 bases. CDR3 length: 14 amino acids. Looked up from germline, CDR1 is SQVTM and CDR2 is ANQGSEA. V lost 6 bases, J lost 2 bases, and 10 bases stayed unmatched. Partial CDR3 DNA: TGCAGCGTGGTGGGACAGAGTCACACCTACGAG. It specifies CSVVGQSHTYE. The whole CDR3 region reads CSVVGQSHTYEQYF.